This T cell receptor (beta chain) came from a study of T cell responses to AZD1222 COVID-19 vaccine. Findings and limits, study-wide: At baseline, just a handful of AZD1222 recipients tested seropositive.

Produced via immunoSEQ multiplex PCR; TCRdb's table is partial and in-frame only. The profile shows more than 100,000 clones, 87% of them singletons. CDR3 length: 13 residues. CDR1 is SGHRS, CDR2 YFSETQ, per germline. V lost 2 bases, J lost 4 bases, and 9 bases lay in between. Points on this clone: Its antigen remains unidentified.

The J gene is TRBJ1-2, the V gene TRBV5-1; no firm D call. The input for sequencing was peripheral blood, taken 28 days after the second AZD1222 dose. This receptor was obtained from an adult who received the AZD1222 COVID-19 vaccine. The CDR3 nucleotides read TGCGCCAGCAGCTTTGCGGACGGCTATGGCTACACCTTC. Residues: CASSFADGYGYTF.